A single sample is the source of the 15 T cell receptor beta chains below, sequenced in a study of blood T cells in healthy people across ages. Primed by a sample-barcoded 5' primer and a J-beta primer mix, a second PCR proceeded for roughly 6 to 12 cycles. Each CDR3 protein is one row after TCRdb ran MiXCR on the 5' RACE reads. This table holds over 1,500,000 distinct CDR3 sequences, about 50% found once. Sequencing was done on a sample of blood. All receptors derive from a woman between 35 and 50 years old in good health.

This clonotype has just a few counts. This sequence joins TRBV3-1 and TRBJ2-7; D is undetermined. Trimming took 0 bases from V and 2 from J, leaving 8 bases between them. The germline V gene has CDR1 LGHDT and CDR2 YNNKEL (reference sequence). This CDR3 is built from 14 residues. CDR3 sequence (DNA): TGTGCCAGCAGCCAAGATGCGGTTACCTACGAGCAGTACTTC. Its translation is CASSQDAVTYEQYF.

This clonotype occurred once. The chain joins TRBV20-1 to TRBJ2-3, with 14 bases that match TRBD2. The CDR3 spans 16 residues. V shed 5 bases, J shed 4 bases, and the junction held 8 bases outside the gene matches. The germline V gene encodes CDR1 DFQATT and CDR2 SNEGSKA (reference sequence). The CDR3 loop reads CSAGQGLAGVADTQYF. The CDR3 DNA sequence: TGCAGTGCTGGACAGGGACTAGCGGGGGTTGCAGATACGCAGTATTTT.

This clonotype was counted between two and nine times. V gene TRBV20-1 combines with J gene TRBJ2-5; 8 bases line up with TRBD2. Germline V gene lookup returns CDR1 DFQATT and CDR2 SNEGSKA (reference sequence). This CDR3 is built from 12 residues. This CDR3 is CSPREGGVAQYF. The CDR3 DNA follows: TGCAGCCCTCGGGAGGGGGGAGTGGCCCAGTACTTC.

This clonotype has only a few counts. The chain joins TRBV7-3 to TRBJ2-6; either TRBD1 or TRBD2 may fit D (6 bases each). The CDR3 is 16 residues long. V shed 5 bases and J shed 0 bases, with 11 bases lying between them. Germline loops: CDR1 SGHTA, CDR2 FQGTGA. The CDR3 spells CASSKGGSSGANVLTF. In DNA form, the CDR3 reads TGTGCCAGCAGCAAAGGGGGGAGCTCTGGGGCCAACGTCCTGACTTTC. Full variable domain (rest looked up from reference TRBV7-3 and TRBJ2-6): GAGVSQTPSNKVTEKGKYVELRCDPISGHTALYWYRQSLGQGPEFLIYFQGTGAADDSGLPNDRFFAVRPEGSVSTLKIQRTERGDSAVYLCASSKGGSSGANVLTFGAGSRLTVL.

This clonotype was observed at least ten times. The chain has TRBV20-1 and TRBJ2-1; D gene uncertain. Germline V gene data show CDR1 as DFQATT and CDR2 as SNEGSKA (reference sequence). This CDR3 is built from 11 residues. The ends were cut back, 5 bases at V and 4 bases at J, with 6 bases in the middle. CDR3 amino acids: CSAPLYNEQFF. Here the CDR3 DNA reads TGCAGTGCTCCCCTGTACAATGAGCAGTTCTTC.

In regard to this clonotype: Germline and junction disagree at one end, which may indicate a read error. CDR3 in amino acids: CASSYAPDPTDTQYF. CDR3 DNA: TGTGCCAGCAGTTACGCACCGGATCCCACAGACACGCAGTATTTT. The chain employs TRBV6-2 or TRBV6-3 and TRBJ2-3, with D unresolved. Germline values: CDR1 MNHEY, CDR2 SVGEGT. There are 15 residues in the CDR3.

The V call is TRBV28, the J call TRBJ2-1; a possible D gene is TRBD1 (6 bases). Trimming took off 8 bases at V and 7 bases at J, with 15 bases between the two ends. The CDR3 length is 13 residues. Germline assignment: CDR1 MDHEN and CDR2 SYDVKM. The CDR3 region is CASGTTTFNEQFF. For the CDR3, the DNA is TGTGCCAGCGGGACAACGACCTTTAATGAGCAGTTCTTC.

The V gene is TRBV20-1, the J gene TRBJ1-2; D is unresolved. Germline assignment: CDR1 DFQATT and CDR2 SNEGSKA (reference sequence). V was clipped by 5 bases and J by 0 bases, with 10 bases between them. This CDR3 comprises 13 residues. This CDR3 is CSAAGPTNYGYTF. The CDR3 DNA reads TGCAGTGCTGCTGGGCCCACTAACTATGGCTACACCTTC.

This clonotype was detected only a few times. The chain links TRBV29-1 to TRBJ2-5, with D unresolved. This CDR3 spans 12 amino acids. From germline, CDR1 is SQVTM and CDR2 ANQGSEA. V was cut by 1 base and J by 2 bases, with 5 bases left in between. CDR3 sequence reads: CSVEVPQETQYF. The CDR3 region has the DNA TGCAGCGTTGAAGTCCCACAAGAGACCCAGTACTTC. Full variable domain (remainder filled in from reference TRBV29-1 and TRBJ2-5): SAVISQKPSRDICQRGTSLTIQCQVDSQVTMMFWYRQQPGQSLTLIATANQGSEATYESGFVIDKFPISRPNLTFSTLTVSNMSPEDSSIYLCSVEVPQETQYFGPGTRLLVL.

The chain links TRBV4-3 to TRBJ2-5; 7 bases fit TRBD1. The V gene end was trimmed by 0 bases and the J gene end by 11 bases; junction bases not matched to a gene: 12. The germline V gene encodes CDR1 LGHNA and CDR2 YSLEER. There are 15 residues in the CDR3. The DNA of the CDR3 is TGCGCCAGCAGCCAAGAAGGCACAGGGGACAATGAGCAGTACTTC. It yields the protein CASSQEGTGDNEQYF.

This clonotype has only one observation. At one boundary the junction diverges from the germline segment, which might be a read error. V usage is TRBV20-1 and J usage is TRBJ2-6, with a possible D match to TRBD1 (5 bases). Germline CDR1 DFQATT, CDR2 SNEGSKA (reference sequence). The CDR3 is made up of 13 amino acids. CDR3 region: CSARTPGANVLTF. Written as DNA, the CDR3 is TGCAGTGCTAGGACACCTGGGGCTAACGTCCTGACTTTC.

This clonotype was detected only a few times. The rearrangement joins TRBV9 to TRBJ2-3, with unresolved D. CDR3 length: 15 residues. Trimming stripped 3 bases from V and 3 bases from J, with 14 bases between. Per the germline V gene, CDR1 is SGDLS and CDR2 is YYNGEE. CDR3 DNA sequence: TGTGCCAGCAGCGCACGACAAGGGAATACAGATACGCAGTATTTT. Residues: CASSARQGNTDTQYF.

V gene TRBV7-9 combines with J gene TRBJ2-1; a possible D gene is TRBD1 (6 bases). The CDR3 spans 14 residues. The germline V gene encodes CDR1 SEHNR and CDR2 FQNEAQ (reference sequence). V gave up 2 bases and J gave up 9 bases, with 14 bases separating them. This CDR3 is CASSLNQQGREQFF. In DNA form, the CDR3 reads TGTGCCAGCAGCTTAAACCAGCAGGGGCGTGAGCAGTTCTTC.

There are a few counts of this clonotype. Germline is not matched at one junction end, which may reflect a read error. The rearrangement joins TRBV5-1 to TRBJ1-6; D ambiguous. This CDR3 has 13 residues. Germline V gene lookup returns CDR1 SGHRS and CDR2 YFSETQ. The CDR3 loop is CASSLLGFSPPHF. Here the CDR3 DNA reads TGCGCTAGCAGCTTGTTGGGGTTCTCACCCCCCCACTTT.

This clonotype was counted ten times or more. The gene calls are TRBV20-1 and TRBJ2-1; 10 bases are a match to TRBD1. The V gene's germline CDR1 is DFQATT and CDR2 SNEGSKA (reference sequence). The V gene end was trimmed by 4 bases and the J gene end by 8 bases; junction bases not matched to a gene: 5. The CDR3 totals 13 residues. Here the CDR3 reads CSATGTGEDEQFF. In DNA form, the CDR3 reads TGCAGTGCTACCGGGACAGGGGAGGATGAGCAGTTCTTC.